A single sample gave rise to the 30 T cell receptor beta chains below, sequenced in a study of cytomegalovirus exposure and HLA in healthy donors. PCR employed 60 Vbeta and 13 Jbeta primers. Profiling relied on immunoSEQ multiplex PCR, and the TCRdb table lists in-frame clones only, not all of them. The repertoire holds some 150,000 clones, 55% to 70% seen once, with 2.5% to 3.5% in the top ten. Input material: PBMCs. The receptor source for this set is a woman aged 25 to 39 in good health and CMV-seropositive.

The V call is TRBV28, the J call TRBJ2-7; 7 nucleotides match TRBD2. This CDR3 is built from 15 residues. V lost 3 bases to trimming and J lost 0 bases; unmatched junction nucleotides: 5. The germline gives CDR1 MDHEN, CDR2 SYDVKM. CDR3 in amino acids: CASSLKRGYSYEQYF. The CDR3 bases are TGTGCCAGCAGTTTGAAGCGGGGCTACTCCTACGAGCAGTACTTC.

This chain links TRBV27 with TRBJ2-7; 9 bases fit TRBD1. V dropped 4 bases and J dropped 5; count of bases not matched to a gene: 12. CDR1 is MNHEY and CDR2 is SMNVEV in the germline V gene (reference sequence). This CDR3 spans 16 amino acids. CDR3 loop: CASSSYSGTGINEQYF. In DNA, the CDR3 is TGTGCCAGCAGTTCATACTCCGGGACAGGGATTAACGAGCAGTACTTC.

The chain recombines TRBV7-2 with TRBJ1-4, with D tentatively TRBD1 (5 bases). V lost 5 bases, J lost 8 bases, and 15 bases lay in between. Per the germline V gene, CDR1 is SGHTA and CDR2 is FQGNSA. CDR3 length: 14 residues. The CDR3 sequence: CASSHAGPQEKLFF. The DNA for the CDR3 is TGTGCCAGCAGCCACGCGGGACCCCAGGAAAAACTGTTTTTT.

This clone was counted between two and nine times. The junction does not match germline at one end; this may be a read error. V gene TRBV28 combines with J gene TRBJ1-1; maybe TRBD1 (5 bases). The CDR3 runs to 11 residues. Germline-derived CDR1 and CDR2 are MDHEN and SYDVKM. The CDR3 here is CASSRRDGEVF. As DNA, the CDR3 is TGTGCCAGCAGTCGTCGGGACGGGGAGGTCTTT.

The count of this clone is one. The gene calls are TRBV6-1 and TRBJ1-6; TRBD1 agrees at 8 bases. This CDR3 has 14 residues. The V gene's germline CDR1 is MNHNS and CDR2 SASEGT. Germline trimming cut 8 bases from V and 6 bases from J; bases unmatched to any gene: 6. The CDR3 protein is CASCGRGPNSPLHF. The CDR3 DNA sequence: TGTGCCAGCTGCGGCAGGGGGCCTAATTCACCCCTCCACTTT.

V is TRBV30 and J is TRBJ1-2; maybe TRBD1 (5 bases). Germline V gene lookup returns CDR1 GTSNPN and CDR2 SVGIG (reference sequence). V dropped 2 bases and J dropped 5 bases, with 9 bases sitting between them. CDR3 length: 12 amino acids. CDR3 in DNA: TGTGCCTGGAGTCAGACAGCGTATGGCTACACCTTC. Encoded protein: CAWSQTAYGYTF.

The chain uses TRBV6-1 and TRBJ2-7; 10 bases are shared with TRBD1. Germline CDR1 and CDR2: MNHNS and SASEGT. The CDR3 is 14 residues long. The junction had 7 bases not matched to a gene; V was cut back by 7 bases and J by 4 bases. CDR3 sequence (DNA): TGTGCCAGCACCCCGGGACAGGGGAATTACGAGCAGTACTTC. This codes for CASTPGQGNYEQYF.

V is TRBV5-5 and J is TRBJ1-5, with D unresolved. CDR3 length equals 14 residues. The germline V and J ends were trimmed by 2 bases and 3 bases, with 9 bases remaining between them. CDR1 and CDR2 from the germline V gene are SGHKS and YYEKEE (reference sequence). CDR3 protein: CASSFFQANQPQHF. Written as DNA, the CDR3 is TGTGCCAGCAGCTTTTTCCAGGCCAATCAGCCCCAGCATTTT.

This clone occurred a few times. The chain joins TRBV7-6 to TRBJ2-7; D is possibly TRBD2 (6 bases). From germline, CDR1 is SGHVS and CDR2 FNYEAQ. The CDR3 runs 13 residues. Deletions cut 6 bases from V and 6 bases from J, with 15 bases between. CDR3 in amino acids: CASRRDSAGEQYF. CDR3 coding DNA: TGTGCCAGCAGGCGGGACTCTGCGGGCGAGCAGTACTTC.

In its sample, this clone was seen once. The rearrangement uses TRBV19 and TRBJ2-1; D is perhaps TRBD2 (6 bases). Germline CDR1 reads LNHDA; CDR2 reads SQIVND (reference sequence). This CDR3 spans 15 amino acids. Trimming took off 5 bases at V and 6 bases at J, with 17 bases between the two ends. CDR3 sequence reads: CASSGSGRTFNEQFF. CDR3 DNA: TGTGCCAGTAGTGGGTCCGGGAGAACCTTCAATGAGCAGTTCTTC.

The V call is TRBV19, the J call TRBJ2-1, with D possibly matching TRBD2 (6 bases). The CDR3 spans 11 residues. The V gene lost 4 bases and the J gene lost 15 bases, with 13 bases spanning the gap. Germline V lookup: CDR1 LNHDA, CDR2 SQIVND (reference sequence). The CDR3 DNA sequence: TGTGCCAGTAGTAGACTAGGAGTGCCGTTCTTC. This sequence encodes CASSRLGVPFF.

A remark on this clone: The same CDR3 arises from other DNA sequences in this sample as well. The chain recombines TRBV5-6 with TRBJ2-5, with D possibly being TRBD2 (6 bases). Germline loops: CDR1 SGHDT, CDR2 YYEEEE. Trimming left V 2 bases short and J 5 bases short, with 13 bases between. This CDR3 has 14 amino acids. The CDR3 bases are TGTGCCAGCAGCTTTCCGGGGGTTAGGGAGACCCAGTACTTC. Protein sequence: CASSFPGVRETQYF.

This clone has only a few counts. CDR3 residues: CASSLGRGRGGYTF. In DNA form, the CDR3 reads TGTGCCAGCAGTTTAGGCAGGGGGCGGGGTGGCTACACCTTC. The chain couples TRBV27 to TRBJ1-2, with TRBD1 matching 8 bases. Germline CDR1 reads MNHEY; CDR2 reads SMNVEV (reference sequence). CDR3 length: 14 amino acids. Trimming cost V 2 bases and J 7 bases; bases outside gene matches: 6.

In the case of this clone: This clone may be a read error of a much larger clone one base away. The CDR3 here is CASSLGGNTEAFF. In nucleotides, the CDR3 is TGTGCCAGCAGTTTGGGGGGGAACACTGAAGCTTTCTTT. The V call is TRBV28, the J call TRBJ1-1, with D possibly TRBD1 on 5 matching bases. V shed 3 bases and J shed 1 base, with 6 bases lying between them. Germline loops: CDR1 MDHEN, CDR2 SYDVKM. The length of the CDR3 is 13 residues.

This rearrangement joins TRBV11-2 to TRBJ2-7; D not certain. The germline V gene encodes CDR1 SGHAT and CDR2 FQNNGV. Between the trimmed V and J ends, which lost 0 bases and 3 bases, there was a span of 3 bases. The CDR3 is made up of 12 amino acids. CDR3 loop: CASSLDSYEQYF. CDR3 coding DNA: TGTGCCAGCAGCTTAGACAGCTACGAGCAGTACTTC.

The chain employs TRBV25-1 and TRBJ2-7; 7 positions agree with TRBD2. V shed 2 bases and J 2 bases; nucleotides not matched to a gene: 0. The CDR3 has 13 residues. Germline V gene data show CDR1 as MGHDK and CDR2 as SYGVNS. The DNA for the CDR3 is TGTGCCAGCAGTGAAGCGGGAGCCTACGAGCAGTACTTC. Amino acid sequence: CASSEAGAYEQYF.

This clone was found a few times. V and J are TRBV7-6 and TRBJ1-2; 7 nucleotides align to TRBD1. V dropped 5 bases and J dropped 6; count of bases not matched to a gene: 9. Germline CDR1 is SGHVS and CDR2 is FNYEAQ. This CDR3 has 14 amino acids. The CDR3 bases are TGTGCCAGCAGCCTTAATAACAGGGGAAATGGCTACACCTTC. Translated, it gives CASSLNNRGNGYTF.

This chain uses TRBV13 with TRBJ2-7, with TRBD1 matching over 8 bases. Germline trimming cut 7 bases from V and 2 bases from J; bases unmatched to any gene: 7. Germline V CDR1 and CDR2: PRHDT, FYEKMQ (reference sequence). This CDR3 is built from 14 residues. The CDR3 bases are TGTGCCAGCACCGATGACAGGGGAACCTACGAGCAGTACTTC. This translates into CASTDDRGTYEQYF. Full variable domain (outside the CDR3, taken from reference TRBV13 and TRBJ2-7): AAGVIQSPRHLIKEKRETATLKCYPIPRHDTVYWYQQGPGQDPQFLISFYEKMQSDKGSIPDRFSAQQFSDYHSELNMSSLELGDSALYFCASTDDRGTYEQYFGPGTRLTVT.

V gene TRBV9 combines with J gene TRBJ1-2; 9 bases are shared with TRBD1. The trim removed 3 bases at V and 4 bases at J, leaving 7 bases unmatched. From germline, CDR1 is SGDLS and CDR2 YYNGEE. The CDR3 contains 15 residues. In DNA form, the CDR3 reads TGTGCCAGCAGCGCGACAGGGGGACGGGGCTATGGCTACACCTTC. Translation: CASSATGGRGYGYTF.

V gene TRBV27 combines with J gene TRBJ1-5; weak D call: TRBD1 (6 bases). V was trimmed by 3 bases and J by 0 bases, leaving 9 bases between them. CDR3 length: 15 residues. Germline CDR1 reads MNHEY; CDR2 reads SMNVEV (reference sequence). CDR3 DNA sequence: TGTGCCAGCAGTTTGACAGGTTATAGCAATCAGCCCCAGCATTTT. It specifies CASSLTGYSNQPQHF.

The CDR3 DNA reads as TGCGCCAGCAGCTTCGGGACAGGGTGGTTCTTC. Translation: CASSFGTGWFF. The rearrangement joins TRBV5-1 to TRBJ2-1; 9 nucleotides align to TRBD1. CDR3 length: 11 amino acids. The J segment lost 15 bases and the V segment lost 2 bases, leaving 3 bases of the junction unmatched. Germline V lookup: CDR1 SGHRS, CDR2 YFSETQ.

This sequence joins TRBV27 and TRBJ2-6; no firm D call. From germline, CDR1 is MNHEY and CDR2 SMNVEV (reference sequence). V was shortened by 3 bases and J by 2 bases, with 11 bases between the two germline ends. The CDR3 length is 16 residues. In DNA, the CDR3 is TGTGCCAGCAGTTTGGTCGGCGGTACTGGGGCCAACGTCCTGACTTTC. Translating gives CASSLVGGTGANVLTF. Full variable domain (missing parts from reference TRBV27 and TRBJ2-6): EAQVTQNPRYLITVTGKKLTVTCSQNMNHEYMSWYRQDPGLGLRQIYYSMNVEVTDKGDVPEGYKVSRKEKRNFPLILESPSPNQTSLYFCASSLVGGTGANVLTFGAGSRLTVL.

V gene TRBV18 combines with J gene TRBJ1-2; a weak D match, TRBD1 (5 bases). V dropped 6 bases and J dropped 2 bases, with 10 bases sitting between them. CDR3 length: 13 residues. Germline CDR1 and CDR2: KGHSH and LQKENI. The CDR3 coding sequence is TGTGCCAGCTCCCCGACAGAGAACTATGGCTACACCTTC. This translates into CASSPTENYGYTF.

The chain couples TRBV29-1 to TRBJ2-7; D call uncertain. CDR3 size: 11 residues. In germline, CDR1 is SQVTM, CDR2 ANQGSEA. V lost 5 bases to trimming and J lost 0 bases, with 5 bases between them. The CDR3 reads CSVLYSYEQYF. DNA for the CDR3: TGCAGCGTTTTATACTCCTACGAGCAGTACTTC.

The chain employs TRBV6-5 and TRBJ1-2; TRBD1 might be the D (5 bases). This CDR3 comprises 12 residues. Trimming took off 4 bases at V and 7 bases at J, with 10 bases between the two ends. The germline gives CDR1 MNHEY, CDR2 SVGAGI. The CDR3 DNA reads as TGTGCCAGCAGTTTTTACGGGGGTGGCTACACCTTC. The encoded protein is CASSFYGGGYTF.

The genes are TRBV2 and TRBJ2-7; D gene ambiguous. The CDR3 runs to 10 residues. Trimming removed 8 bases from V and 3 bases from J, with 5 bases in between. CDR1 SNHLY and CDR2 FYNNEI come from the germline V gene. The CDR3, as DNA: TGTGCCAGCGGCATCTACGAGCAGTACTTC. Amino acid sequence: CASGIYEQYF.

The gene calls are TRBV9 and TRBJ2-3; TRBD2 might be the D (5 bases). This CDR3 has 12 residues. V was cut by 1 base and J by 6 bases, with 6 bases left in between. Germline V gene data show CDR1 as SGDLS and CDR2 as YYNGEE. CDR3 bases: TGTGCCAGCAGCGTAAGCGGTGATACGCAGTATTTT. Translated: CASSVSGDTQYF.

V is TRBV7-9 and J is TRBJ2-3, with D uncertain. Trimming took 3 bases from V and 6 from J, leaving 16 bases between them. Germline CDR1 reads SEHNR; CDR2 reads FQNEAQ (reference sequence). This CDR3 is 15 amino acids long. In DNA form, the CDR3 reads TGTGCCAGCAGCTTTCGTGTCGGGTCACCGGATACGCAGTATTTT. It codes for CASSFRVGSPDTQYF.

V gene TRBV6-1 combines with J gene TRBJ2-5; D is possibly TRBD1 (5 bases). Germline CDR1 is MNHNS and CDR2 is SASEGT. The V end lost 5 bases, the J end lost 3 bases, and 10 bases lay between the germline ends. The CDR3 length is 13 residues. DNA of the CDR3: TGTGCCAGCAGTCCACAGGTGGAAGAGACCCAGTACTTC. Its translation: CASSPQVEETQYF.

This clone was detected only a few times. The V call is TRBV19, the J call TRBJ2-3; 9 positions match TRBD2. Germline assignment: CDR1 LNHDA and CDR2 SQIVND (reference sequence). V dropped 7 bases and J dropped 2; count of bases not matched to a gene: 10. CDR3 length: 16 residues. In DNA form, the CDR3 reads TGTGCCAGTACCCCGACTAGCGGCCTTCACACAGATACGCAGTATTTT. Its protein product is CASTPTSGLHTDTQYF.